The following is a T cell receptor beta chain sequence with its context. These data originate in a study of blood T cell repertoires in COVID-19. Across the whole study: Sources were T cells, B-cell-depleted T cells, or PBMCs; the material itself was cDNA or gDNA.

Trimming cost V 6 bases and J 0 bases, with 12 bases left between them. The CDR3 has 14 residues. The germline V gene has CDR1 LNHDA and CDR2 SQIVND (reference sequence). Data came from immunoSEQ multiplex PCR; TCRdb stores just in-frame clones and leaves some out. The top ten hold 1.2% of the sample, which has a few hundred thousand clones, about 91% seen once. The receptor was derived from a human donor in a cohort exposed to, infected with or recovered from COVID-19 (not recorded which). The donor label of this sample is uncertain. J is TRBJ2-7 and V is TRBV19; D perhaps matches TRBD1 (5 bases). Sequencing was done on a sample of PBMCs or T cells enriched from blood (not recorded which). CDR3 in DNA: TGTGCCAGTAGGATGCGTAGGGGCTCCTACGAGCAGTACTTC. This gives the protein CASRMRRGSYEQYF.